This T cell receptor (beta chain) was sequenced during a study of blood T cell repertoires in COVID-19. TCRdb's table, derived via immunoSEQ multiplex PCR, lists solely in-frame clones and lacks some. Of about 110,000 clones listed, approximately 82% are singletons. Trimming left V 5 bases short and J 6 bases short, with 17 bases between. Germline V lookup: CDR1 SGHVS, CDR2 FQNEAQ. CDR3 size: 15 residues. J is TRBJ1-5 and V is TRBV7-8; D uncertain. This receptor was identified in an elderly woman with active or convalescent COVID-19. The sequencing input was peripheral blood. The CDR3 DNA reads as TGTGCCAGCAGCCCCGGCGCGGGCCTCGGTCAGCCCCAGCATTTT. Residues: CASSPGAGLGQPQHF.